The source of this T cell receptor beta chain is a study of blood T cells in healthy people across ages. Study observations and caveats: Possibly, changes in expanded clonotypes were confounded because donor CMV status was unknown.

A word on this clonotype: No antigen is known for it.

Donors were systemically healthy Caucasian individuals from Russia aged roughly 6 to 95 years. The draw of peripheral blood yielded 8.5 to 10 milliliters from each donor. CDR3 size: 16 residues. The V segment lost 6 bases and the J segment 8 bases; nucleotides outside the gene matches: 8. The second PCR ran about 6 to 11 cycles with a sample-barcoded 5' primer and J-beta primers. TCRdb fed the 5' RACE reads into MiXCR, producing one record per CDR3 protein. The sample yields over 950,000 distinct CDR3 sequences, approximately 38% seen once. The chain joins TRBV12-3 or TRBV12-4 to TRBJ2-1, with TRBD2 matching over 15 bases. This TCR came from a man aged 18 to 29 in good health. Material: blood. The CDR3 loop reads CASSLPGLAGGYEQFF. Written as DNA, the CDR3 is TGTGCCAGCAGCCTCCCGGGACTAGCGGGGGGCTATGAGCAGTTCTTC.